This is a list of T cell receptor beta chains from one sample in a study of CD8 T cells in Susac syndrome. Via MiXCR, TCRdb re-called the immunoSEQ multiplex PCR reads, giving one row per CDR3 protein. The sample has about 60,000 distinct CDR3 sequences, roughly 92% seen once. The source material was CD8+ T cells from PBMCs. The receptors here all came from a human donor in good health. Each CDR3 is given with its conserved first and last residue. The order of the fields is CDR3 DNA, CDR3 protein, D gene, clone size, V gene, J gene. A D gene is named only where the DNA matches it firmly. Some rows have no size entry. The others give once, few or many, or a class for an expanded clone.

CDR3 DNA: TGCAGCGTTGGGGGCCCTTCCGAGCAGTACTTC
CDR3 protein: CSVGGPSEQYF
D gene: NA
clone size: NA
V gene: TRBV29-1
J gene: TRBJ2-7

CDR3 DNA: TGCGCCAGCAGCCAAGTTGCAGGGAACGCCAAAAACATTCAGTACTTC
CDR3 protein: CASSQVAGNAKNIQYF
D gene: NA
clone size: NA
V gene: TRBV4-1
J gene: TRBJ2-4

CDR3 DNA: TGCGCCAGCAGCCAAGAAGCGGGGGGCTTCAATGAGCAGTTCTTC
CDR3 protein: CASSQEAGGFNEQFF
D gene: TRBD2
clone size: NA
V gene: TRBV4-3
J gene: TRBJ2-1

CDR3 DNA: TGCAGTGCTTCTGACAGGGGGCCGACTGAAGCTTTCTTT
CDR3 protein: CSASDRGPTEAFF
D gene: TRBD1
clone size: NA
V gene: TRBV20-1
J gene: TRBJ1-1

CDR3 DNA: TGTGCCAGCACCCGGTGGGGAGAGGGGCACAATGAGCAGTTCTTC
CDR3 protein: CASTRWGEGHNEQFF
D gene: NA
clone size: NA
V gene: TRBV2
J gene: TRBJ2-1

CDR3 DNA: TGTGCCAGCAGTTTATTGGGGGCCGATGGCTACACCTTC
CDR3 protein: CASSLLGADGYTF
D gene: NA
clone size: NA
V gene: TRBV27
J gene: TRBJ1-2

CDR3 DNA: TGCAGTGCTAGAGATTTGGGTGAGAGGGGGGATAATTCACCCCTCCACTTT
CDR3 protein: CSARDLGERGDNSPLHF
D gene: NA
clone size: NA
V gene: TRBV20-1
J gene: TRBJ1-6

CDR3 DNA: TGTGCCAGCAGCGCCATTACCGAGGGGGGACCTGGAAACACCATATATTTT
CDR3 protein: CASSAITEGGPGNTIYF
D gene: NA
clone size: NA
V gene: TRBV9
J gene: TRBJ1-3

CDR3 DNA: TGTGCCAGCAGCCAAGGTCAAACCTCCTGGAAACGTGGCTACGAGCAGTACTTC
CDR3 protein: CASSQGQTSWKRGYEQYF
D gene: NA
clone size: NA
V gene: TRBV3-1
J gene: TRBJ2-7

CDR3 DNA: TGTGCCAGCAGCCAGGGCGGCAGCAATCAGCCCCAGCATTTT
CDR3 protein: CASSQGGSNQPQHF
D gene: NA
clone size: few
V gene: TRBV12-3/TRBV12-4
J gene: TRBJ1-5

CDR3 DNA: TGTGCCTGGAGTCCAGGACAGGCGCTACTTGAAGCTTTCTTT
CDR3 protein: CAWSPGQALLEAFF
D gene: TRBD1
clone size: NA
V gene: TRBV30
J gene: TRBJ1-1

CDR3 DNA: TGTGCCAGTAGTATGTGGACTGAAGCTTTCTTT
CDR3 protein: CASSMWTEAFF
D gene: NA
clone size: NA
V gene: TRBV19
J gene: TRBJ1-1

CDR3 DNA: TGTGCCAGCATCAGCGGAGGGGGCGCAGGAACTGAAGCTTTCTTT
CDR3 protein: CASISGGGAGTEAFF
D gene: TRBD1
clone size: NA
V gene: TRBV5-4
J gene: TRBJ1-1

CDR3 DNA: TGTGCCAGCAGTTGGATGACTAGCGGGGCCCCCGGGGAGCTGTTTTTT
CDR3 protein: CASSWMTSGAPGELFF
D gene: TRBD2
clone size: NA
V gene: TRBV28
J gene: TRBJ2-2

CDR3 DNA: TGTGCCAGCAGTTCCTCCGGGACAACCACTGAAGCTTTCTTT
CDR3 protein: CASSSSGTTTEAFF
D gene: NA
clone size: once
V gene: TRBV27
J gene: TRBJ1-1

CDR3 DNA: TGCGCCAGCAGCCCGGTGCCCGAAGAGACCCAGTACTTC
CDR3 protein: CASSPVPEETQYF
D gene: NA
clone size: NA
V gene: TRBV5-1
J gene: TRBJ2-5

CDR3 DNA: TGTGCCAGCAGCGCCTACGATGGGGGTGAGCAGTTCTTC
CDR3 protein: CASSAYDGGEQFF
D gene: NA
clone size: NA
V gene: TRBV7-7
J gene: TRBJ2-1

CDR3 DNA: TGTGCCATCAGTGAGTCCGATGATCTGTGGGATACGCAGTATTTT
CDR3 protein: CAISESDDLWDTQYF
D gene: NA
clone size: NA
V gene: TRBV10-3
J gene: TRBJ2-3

CDR3 DNA: TGTGCCAGCAGCAATAGACCTGCGAACACCGGGGAGCTGTTTTTT
CDR3 protein: CASSNRPANTGELFF
D gene: NA
clone size: NA
V gene: TRBV7-9
J gene: TRBJ2-2

CDR3 DNA: TGTGCCAGCAGCACTGTAGGGACGGTCGAATATAGCAATCAGCCCCAGCATTTT
CDR3 protein: CASSTVGTVEYSNQPQHF
D gene: NA
clone size: NA
V gene: TRBV21-1
J gene: TRBJ1-5

CDR3 DNA: TGCAGCGGGGGGCGGGGGGACTCCTACAATGAGCAGTTCTTC
CDR3 protein: CSGGRGDSYNEQFF
D gene: TRBD2
clone size: NA
V gene: TRBV29-1
J gene: TRBJ2-1

CDR3 DNA: TGTGCCAGCAGCTTGGTGATCAAGGGAGCCGATTCACCCCTCCACTTT
CDR3 protein: CASSLVIKGADSPLHF
D gene: NA
clone size: NA
V gene: TRBV5-4
J gene: TRBJ1-6

CDR3 DNA: TGTGCCAGCAGCTGGGGACTAGCAGGGGAGCAGTACTTC
CDR3 protein: CASSWGLAGEQYF
D gene: TRBD2
clone size: once
V gene: TRBV5-4
J gene: TRBJ2-7

CDR3 DNA: TGTGCCAGCAGCCTCACTAGCGGGGGGGGAGAGACCCAGTACTTC
CDR3 protein: CASSLTSGGGETQYF
D gene: TRBD2
clone size: NA
V gene: TRBV7-2
J gene: TRBJ2-5

CDR3 DNA: TGTGCCAGCAGCTCCCCCAGGGTCCCATTCTATGGCTACACCTTC
CDR3 protein: CASSSPRVPFYGYTF
D gene: NA
clone size: NA
V gene: TRBV7-9
J gene: TRBJ1-2

CDR3 DNA: TGTGCCAGCAGTTTTGGGACAGCCACTTACAATGAGCAGTTCTTC
CDR3 protein: CASSFGTATYNEQFF
D gene: TRBD1
clone size: NA
V gene: TRBV12-3/TRBV12-4
J gene: TRBJ2-1

CDR3 DNA: TGCAGTGCCACAACTGTTATGAACACTGAAGCTTTCTTT
CDR3 protein: CSATTVMNTEAFF
D gene: NA
clone size: NA
V gene: TRBV20-1
J gene: TRBJ1-1

CDR3 DNA: TGTGCCAGCAGCCAAGGACAGTACACTGAAGCTTTCTTT
CDR3 protein: CASSQGQYTEAFF
D gene: NA
clone size: NA
V gene: TRBV14
J gene: TRBJ1-1

CDR3 DNA: TGTGCCAGCAGTTTAGCGCGACACGTGAACACTGAAGCTTTCTTT
CDR3 protein: CASSLARHVNTEAFF
D gene: NA
clone size: NA
V gene: TRBV12-3/TRBV12-4
J gene: TRBJ1-1

CDR3 DNA: TGTGCCAGCAGCCCGACAGGGAAGAACTATGGCTACACCTTC
CDR3 protein: CASSPTGKNYGYTF
D gene: TRBD1
clone size: NA
V gene: TRBV3-1
J gene: TRBJ1-2

CDR3 DNA: TGTGCCAGCAGCACGTTAGCGGATTCCTACAATGAGCAGTTCTTC
CDR3 protein: CASSTLADSYNEQFF
D gene: NA
clone size: NA
V gene: TRBV7-9
J gene: TRBJ2-1

CDR3 DNA: TGTGCCAGCAGCTTTTCCCCGGACAGGGGTCTCGACCGGGGTTCACCCCTCCACTTT
CDR3 protein: CASSFSPDRGLDRGSPLHF
D gene: TRBD1
clone size: NA
V gene: TRBV2
J gene: TRBJ1-6

CDR3 DNA: TGTGCCAGCAGCCCCCCAGTCGGTAACACTGAAGCTTTCTTT
CDR3 protein: CASSPPVGNTEAFF
D gene: NA
clone size: NA
V gene: TRBV7-9
J gene: TRBJ1-1

CDR3 DNA: TGTGCCAGCAGCCCTACAGGGGACGGGGAGCTGTTTTTT
CDR3 protein: CASSPTGDGELFF
D gene: TRBD1
clone size: NA
V gene: TRBV7-3
J gene: TRBJ2-2

CDR3 DNA: TGCAGCCCGAGGTTTACCTACAATGAGCAGTTCTTC
CDR3 protein: CSPRFTYNEQFF
D gene: NA
clone size: NA
V gene: TRBV20-1
J gene: TRBJ2-1

CDR3 DNA: TGTGCCAGCAGCCCAGGACCGCCGGATAGGAATTCACCCCTCCACTTT
CDR3 protein: CASSPGPPDRNSPLHF
D gene: NA
clone size: once
V gene: TRBV5-5
J gene: TRBJ1-6

CDR3 DNA: TGCAGTGCTAGCCCCCGGGGGGAGTCCTACAATGAGCAGTTCTTC
CDR3 protein: CSASPRGESYNEQFF
D gene: TRBD2
clone size: NA
V gene: TRBV20-1
J gene: TRBJ2-1

CDR3 DNA: TGTGCCAGCACCCCAGGACAGGGGGACTATGGCTACACCTTC
CDR3 protein: CASTPGQGDYGYTF
D gene: TRBD1
clone size: NA
V gene: TRBV5-4
J gene: TRBJ1-2

CDR3 DNA: TGTGCCAGCAGCAACAGACAGGGAGCTAACTATGGCTACACCTTC
CDR3 protein: CASSNRQGANYGYTF
D gene: TRBD1
clone size: NA
V gene: TRBV6-5
J gene: TRBJ1-2

CDR3 DNA: TGTGCCAGCAGCCCCGGGACTAGCGGTTCCAATGAGCAGTTCTTC
CDR3 protein: CASSPGTSGSNEQFF
D gene: TRBD2
clone size: NA
V gene: TRBV7-6
J gene: TRBJ2-1

CDR3 DNA: TGTGCCAGCAGCTCTGCGGACAGGGGGCTTCACAATGAGCAGTTCTTC
CDR3 protein: CASSSADRGLHNEQFF
D gene: TRBD1
clone size: NA
V gene: TRBV5-5
J gene: TRBJ2-1

CDR3 DNA: TGTGCCAGCAGCTCATCCGGGACAGGGTACCAAGAGACCCAGTACTTC
CDR3 protein: CASSSSGTGYQETQYF
D gene: TRBD1
clone size: once
V gene: TRBV11-2
J gene: TRBJ2-5

CDR3 DNA: TGTGCCAGCAGCGCCAGGGTGGGCACTGAAGCTTTCTTT
CDR3 protein: CASSARVGTEAFF
D gene: NA
clone size: NA
V gene: TRBV5-4
J gene: TRBJ1-1

CDR3 DNA: TGTGCCAGCAGTCCCCCAGGGGCTAATGAAAAACTGTTTTTT
CDR3 protein: CASSPPGANEKLFF
D gene: NA
clone size: NA
V gene: TRBV28
J gene: TRBJ1-4

CDR3 DNA: TGCAGCGTTCTTGGTCGCGGCAGGTTGAACACTGAAGCTTTCTTT
CDR3 protein: CSVLGRGRLNTEAFF
D gene: NA
clone size: NA
V gene: TRBV29-1
J gene: TRBJ1-1

CDR3 DNA: TGTGCCAGCAGTGATCGGAGACAGGGGAACTATGGCTACACCTTC
CDR3 protein: CASSDRRQGNYGYTF
D gene: TRBD1
clone size: NA
V gene: TRBV6-4
J gene: TRBJ1-2

CDR3 DNA: TGCAGTGATAAGGGGCACTATGGCTACACCTTC
CDR3 protein: CSDKGHYGYTF
D gene: NA
clone size: NA
V gene: TRBV20-1
J gene: TRBJ1-2